The 17 T cell receptor beta chains presented below share a single source sample, sequenced in a study of graft-versus-host responses after intestinal transplantation. No antigen has been assigned to these receptors. Profiling relied on immunoSEQ multiplex PCR, and the TCRdb table lists in-frame clones only, not all of them. The sample includes 85,000 to 100,000 clones, under 95% seen only once; the top ten take 1.5% to 2.5%. Sequenced here: unstimulated CD8+ T cells sorted from spleen or lymph node cells, sampled before intestinal transplant. These receptors originate from a human donor who received an intestinal transplant.

This sequence joins TRBV10-2 and TRBJ2-1; 12 bases are a match to TRBD2. The CDR3 runs to 19 residues. The germline V gene encodes CDR1 WSHSY and CDR2 SAAADI. With V trimmed by 0 bases and J by 6 bases, 12 bases remained unmatched. Here the CDR3 reads CASSESIALAGGQFNEQFF. DNA for the CDR3: TGCGCCAGCAGTGAGTCGATAGCCCTAGCGGGGGGGCAGTTCAATGAGCAGTTCTTC.

This chain connects TRBV28 to TRBJ2-1; 7 bases agree with TRBD2. Looked up from germline, CDR1 is MDHEN and CDR2 is SYDVKM. V shed 6 bases and J 0 bases; nucleotides not matched to a gene: 8. This CDR3 has 16 residues. Here the CDR3 DNA reads TGTGCCAGCAGCCTGTCTCGCGGGAGCTCCTACAATGAGCAGTTCTTC. Translated, it gives CASSLSRGSSYNEQFF.

J is TRBJ2-6 and V is TRBV5-4; D gene ambiguous. The CDR3 is made up of 15 amino acids. Deletions cut 3 bases from V and 1 base from J, with 8 bases between. The V gene's germline CDR1 is SGHNT and CDR2 YYREEE (reference sequence). The CDR3 protein is CASSWSQSGANVLTF. The CDR3 DNA reads TGTGCCAGCAGCTGGAGTCAGTCTGGGGCCAACGTCCTGACTTTC.

The chain links TRBV27 to TRBJ1-2, with 7 bases aligning to TRBD1. The V and J ends lost 5 bases and 5 bases, in that order; junction bases with no gene match: 14. CDR3 length equals 16 residues. CDR1 MNHEY and CDR2 SMNVEV come from the germline V gene (reference sequence). The CDR3 nucleotides are TGTGCCAGCAGTCCCGGGACAGACGAATTAATATATGGCTACACCTTC. Translating it yields CASSPGTDELIYGYTF.

The V call is TRBV6-6, the J call TRBJ1-2; 11 nucleotides agree with TRBD1. V dropped 10 bases and J dropped 3; count of bases not matched to a gene: 10. Looked up from germline, CDR1 is MNHNY and CDR2 is SVGAGI (reference sequence). This CDR3 contains 15 residues. In nucleotides, the CDR3 is TGTGCCATGTCCCGGTGGGACAGGGGGGACTATGGCTACACCTTC. It translates to CAMSRWDRGDYGYTF.

The chain couples TRBV13 to TRBJ1-2; D uncertain. The CDR3 has 14 amino acids. Germline values: CDR1 PRHDT, CDR2 FYEKMQ (reference sequence). V was shortened by 1 base and J by 8 bases, with 14 bases between the two germline ends. CDR3 region: CASSLVAHLKGYTF. CDR3 in DNA: TGTGCCAGCAGCTTAGTTGCCCACTTGAAGGGCTACACCTTC.

The chain has TRBV7-2 and TRBJ1-4; 7 bases match TRBD1. The germline V gene encodes CDR1 SGHTA and CDR2 FQGNSA. The CDR3 has 13 residues. J lost 9 bases, V lost 5 bases, and 6 bases had no gene match. Written as DNA, the CDR3 is TGTGCCAGCAGCGGGGGACAGTTCCAAAAACTGTTTTTT. Encoded protein: CASSGGQFQKLFF.

The genes are TRBV4-3 and TRBJ1-4; D unresolved. The length of the CDR3 is 15 residues. CDR1 LGHNA and CDR2 YSLEER come from the germline V gene. V lost 4 bases to trimming and J lost 0 bases, with 9 bases between them. The CDR3 nucleotides are TGCGCCAGCAGCCCCACCACAGCAACTAATGAAAAACTGTTTTTT. Translated, it gives CASSPTTATNEKLFF.

The J gene is TRBJ2-7, the V gene TRBV13, with TRBD1 matching 10 bases. Germline trimming cut 3 bases from V and 5 bases from J; bases unmatched to any gene: 7. The CDR3 length is 15 residues. Germline V gene sequence: CDR1 PRHDT, CDR2 FYEKMQ (reference sequence). The CDR3 protein is CASSLTGTGVHEQYF. The DNA of the CDR3 is TGTGCCAGCAGCTTGACCGGGACAGGGGTCCACGAGCAGTACTTC.

V is TRBV27 and J is TRBJ2-3, with a weak D call TRBD2 (5 bases). CDR1 is MNHEY and CDR2 is SMNVEV in the germline V gene (reference sequence). V lost 1 base and J 5 bases, leaving 7 bases between the germline ends. CDR3 length equals 13 residues. The CDR3 DNA reads TGTGCCAGCAGTTTATATGAGGGAGATACGCAGTATTTT. It codes for CASSLYEGDTQYF.

The CDR3 region has the DNA TGTGCCACCAGCAGCTCAGGGGGCGCGGGCGAAAAACTGTTTTTT. It codes for CATSSSGGAGEKLFF. This chain uses TRBV15 with TRBJ1-4; 8 nucleotides match TRBD1. With 3 bases clipped from V and 8 bases from J, the junction kept 8 bases outside the gene matches. In germline, CDR1 is LNHNV, CDR2 YYDKDF (reference sequence). This CDR3 spans 15 amino acids.

V is TRBV4-3 and J is TRBJ2-7; D is possibly TRBD2 (6 bases). This CDR3 contains 15 residues. Germline CDR1 reads LGHNA; CDR2 reads YSLEER. Trimming removed 0 bases from V and 0 bases from J, with 9 bases in between. CDR3 sequence reads: CASSQDPGVSYEQYF. The DNA for the CDR3 is TGCGCCAGCAGCCAAGATCCGGGGGTCTCCTACGAGCAGTACTTC.

This chain connects TRBV7-9 to TRBJ2-7; weak D call: TRBD1 (5 bases). This CDR3 has 14 residues. Germline assignment: CDR1 SEHNR and CDR2 FQNEAQ (reference sequence). The ends were cut back, 1 base at V and 2 bases at J, with 9 bases in the middle. In DNA form, the CDR3 reads TGTGCCAGCAGCTTAGTGACAGAGACCTACGAGCAGTACTTC. Translating it yields CASSLVTETYEQYF.

This CDR3 is CASSLIRQGDTEAFF. CDR3 sequence (DNA): TGTGCCAGCAGTTTAATCCGGCAGGGTGACACTGAAGCTTTCTTT. V gene TRBV27 combines with J gene TRBJ1-1, with D possibly being TRBD1 (5 bases). This CDR3 is built from 15 residues. The V gene lost 2 bases and the J gene lost 3 bases, with 13 bases spanning the gap. Germline assignment: CDR1 MNHEY and CDR2 SMNVEV (reference sequence).

The genes are TRBV5-6 and TRBJ1-3, with TRBD1 identical over 11 bases. Trimming took 7 bases from V and 8 from J; bases not matched to a gene: 8. The CDR3 is 14 residues long. CDR1 SGHDT and CDR2 YYEEEE come from the germline V gene. DNA for the CDR3: TGTGCCAGCGAAAGGACAGGGGGCTTGGACACCATATATTTT. It specifies CASERTGGLDTIYF.

The V call is TRBV7-8, the J call TRBJ2-3, with 9 bases lining up with TRBD2. CDR1 and CDR2 (germline): SGHVS, FQNEAQ. CDR3 length equals 16 residues. Germline trimming cut 1 base from V and 2 bases from J; bases unmatched to any gene: 4. In DNA, the CDR3 is TGTGCCAGCAGCTTAGGAGCGGGGGGAACCACAGATACGCAGTATTTT. It yields the protein CASSLGAGGTTDTQYF.

The chain combines TRBV15 with TRBJ2-7; D is possibly TRBD1 (5 bases). Germline values: CDR1 LNHNV, CDR2 YYDKDF (reference sequence). This CDR3 is built from 14 residues. Trimming left V 0 bases short and J 2 bases short, with 8 bases between. The CDR3 spells CATSRDTGAYEQYF. The CDR3 bases are TGTGCCACCAGCAGAGATACAGGTGCCTACGAGCAGTACTTC.